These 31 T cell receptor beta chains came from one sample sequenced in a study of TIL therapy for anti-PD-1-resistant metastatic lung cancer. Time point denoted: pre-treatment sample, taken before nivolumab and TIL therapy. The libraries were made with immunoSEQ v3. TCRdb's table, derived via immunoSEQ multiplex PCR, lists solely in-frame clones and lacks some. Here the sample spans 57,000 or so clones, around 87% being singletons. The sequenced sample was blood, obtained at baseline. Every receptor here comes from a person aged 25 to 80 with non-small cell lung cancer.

The DNA of the CDR3 is TGTGCCAGCACGACGGTAGCGGGGGGCACAGATACGCAGTATTTT. Protein: CASTTVAGGTDTQYF. The genes are TRBV9 and TRBJ2-3; 9 nucleotides align to TRBD2. The CDR3 is 15 residues long. Trimming at V came to 6 bases and at J to 1 base, leaving 6 bases not matched to a gene. Germline CDR1 SGDLS, CDR2 YYNGEE.

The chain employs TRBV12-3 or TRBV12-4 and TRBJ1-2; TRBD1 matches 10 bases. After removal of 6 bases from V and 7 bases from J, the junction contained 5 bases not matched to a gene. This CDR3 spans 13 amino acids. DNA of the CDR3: TGTGCCAGCAGCCTGACAGGGGGCGCTGGCTACACCTTC. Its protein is CASSLTGGAGYTF.

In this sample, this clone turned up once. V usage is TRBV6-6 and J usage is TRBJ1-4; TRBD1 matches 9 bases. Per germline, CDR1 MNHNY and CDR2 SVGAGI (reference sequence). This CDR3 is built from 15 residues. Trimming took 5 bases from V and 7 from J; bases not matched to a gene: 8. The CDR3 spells CASSQPGQGGEKLFF. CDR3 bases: TGTGCCAGCAGTCAGCCGGGACAGGGCGGTGAAAAACTGTTTTTT.

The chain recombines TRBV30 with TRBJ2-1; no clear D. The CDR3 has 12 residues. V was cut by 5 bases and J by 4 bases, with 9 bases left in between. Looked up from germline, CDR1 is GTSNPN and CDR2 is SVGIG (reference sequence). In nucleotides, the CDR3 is TGTGCCTGGGTTAAAAATTACAATGAGCAGTTCTTC. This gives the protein CAWVKNYNEQFF.

The CDR3 spells CASIEGARGYTF. The DNA for the CDR3 is TGTGCCAGCATTGAAGGAGCGAGGGGCTACACCTTC. The chain has TRBV12-3 or TRBV12-4 and TRBJ1-2; D remains ambiguous. The CDR3 totals 12 residues. With 7 bases removed from V and 8 bases from J, the gap between germline ends came to 14 bases.

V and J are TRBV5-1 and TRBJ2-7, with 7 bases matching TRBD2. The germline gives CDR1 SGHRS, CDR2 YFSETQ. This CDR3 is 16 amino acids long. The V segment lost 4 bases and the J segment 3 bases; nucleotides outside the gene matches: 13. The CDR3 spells CASSPRGTSVGYEQYF. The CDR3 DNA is TGCGCCAGCAGCCCAAGGGGCACTAGCGTTGGCTACGAGCAGTACTTC.

CDR3 sequence: CASRKALGGTEAFF. The DNA of the CDR3 is TGTGCCAGCAGGAAGGCCCTCGGCGGGACTGAAGCTTTCTTT. This chain connects TRBV28 to TRBJ1-1, with D hard to call. In germline, CDR1 is MDHEN, CDR2 SYDVKM. With 6 bases removed from V and 5 bases from J, the gap between germline ends came to 16 bases. The CDR3 covers 14 residues.

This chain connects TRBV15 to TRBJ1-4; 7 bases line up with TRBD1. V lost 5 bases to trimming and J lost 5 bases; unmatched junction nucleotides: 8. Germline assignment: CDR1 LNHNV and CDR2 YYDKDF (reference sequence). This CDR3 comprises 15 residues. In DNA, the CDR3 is TGTGCCACCAGCTTCCGACAGGGAACGAATGAAAAACTGTTTTTT. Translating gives CATSFRQGTNEKLFF.

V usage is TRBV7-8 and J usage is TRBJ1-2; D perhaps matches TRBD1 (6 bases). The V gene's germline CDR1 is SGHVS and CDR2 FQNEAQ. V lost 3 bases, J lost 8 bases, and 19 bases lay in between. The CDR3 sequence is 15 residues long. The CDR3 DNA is TGTGCCAGCAGCTTTAACAGGGTGGACGTAGACGGCTACACCTTC. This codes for CASSFNRVDVDGYTF.

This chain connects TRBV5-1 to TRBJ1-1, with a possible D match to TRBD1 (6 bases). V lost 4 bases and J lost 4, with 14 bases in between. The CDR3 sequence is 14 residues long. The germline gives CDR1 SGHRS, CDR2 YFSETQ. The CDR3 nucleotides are TGCGCCAGCAGCGGGTGGGGGCTGGGCACTGAAGCTTTCTTT. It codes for CASSGWGLGTEAFF. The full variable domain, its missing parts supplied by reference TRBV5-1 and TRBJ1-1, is KAGVTQTPRYLIKTRGQQVTLSCSPISGHRSVSWYQQTPGQGLQFLFEYFSETQRNKGNFPGRFSGRQFSNSRSEMNVSTLELGDSALYLCASSGWGLGTEAFFGQGTRLTVV.

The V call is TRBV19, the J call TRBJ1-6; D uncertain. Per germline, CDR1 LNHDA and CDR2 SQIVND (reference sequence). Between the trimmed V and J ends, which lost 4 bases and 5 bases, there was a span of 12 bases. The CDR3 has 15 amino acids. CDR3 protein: CASSRTAVDNSPLHF. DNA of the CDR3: TGTGCCAGTAGTAGGACGGCAGTCGATAATTCACCCCTCCACTTT.

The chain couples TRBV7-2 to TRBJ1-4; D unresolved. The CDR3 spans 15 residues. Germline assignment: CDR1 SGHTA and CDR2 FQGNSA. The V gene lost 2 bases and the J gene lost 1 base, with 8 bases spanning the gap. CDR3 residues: CASSLRALTNEKLFF. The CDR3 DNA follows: TGTGCCAGCAGCTTACGGGCACTAACTAATGAAAAACTGTTTTTT. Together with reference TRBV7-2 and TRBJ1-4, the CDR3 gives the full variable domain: GAGVSQSPSNKVTEKGKDVELRCDPISGHTALYWYRQSLGQGLEFLIYFQGNSAPDKSGLPSDRFSAERTGGSVSTLTIQRTQQEDSAVYLCASSLRALTNEKLFFGSGTQLSVL.

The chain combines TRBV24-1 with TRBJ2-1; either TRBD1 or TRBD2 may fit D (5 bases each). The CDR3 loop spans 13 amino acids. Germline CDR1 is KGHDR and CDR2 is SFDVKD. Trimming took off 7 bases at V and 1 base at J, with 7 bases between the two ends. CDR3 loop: CATRRGSYNEQFF. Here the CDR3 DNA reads TGTGCCACCAGGAGGGGTTCCTACAATGAGCAGTTCTTC.

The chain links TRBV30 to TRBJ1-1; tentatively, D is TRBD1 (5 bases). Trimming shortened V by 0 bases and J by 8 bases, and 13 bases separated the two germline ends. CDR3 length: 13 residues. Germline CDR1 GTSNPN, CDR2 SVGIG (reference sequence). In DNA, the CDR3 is TGTGCCTGGAGTGTAGTACTATGGGGGGAAGCTTTCTTT. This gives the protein CAWSVVLWGEAFF.

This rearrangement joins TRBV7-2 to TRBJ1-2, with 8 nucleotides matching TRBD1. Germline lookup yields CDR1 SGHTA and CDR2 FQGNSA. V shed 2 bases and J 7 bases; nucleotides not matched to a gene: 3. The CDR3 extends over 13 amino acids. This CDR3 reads CASSLQGASGYTF. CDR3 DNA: TGTGCCAGCAGCTTACAGGGGGCGAGTGGCTACACCTTC.

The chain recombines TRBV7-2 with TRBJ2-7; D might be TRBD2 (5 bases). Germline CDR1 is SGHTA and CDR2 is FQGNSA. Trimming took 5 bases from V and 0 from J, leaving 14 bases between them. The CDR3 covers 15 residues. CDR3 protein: CASSSGPGSSYEQYF. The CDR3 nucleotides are TGTGCCAGCAGCAGCGGCCCGGGGAGCTCCTACGAGCAGTACTTC.

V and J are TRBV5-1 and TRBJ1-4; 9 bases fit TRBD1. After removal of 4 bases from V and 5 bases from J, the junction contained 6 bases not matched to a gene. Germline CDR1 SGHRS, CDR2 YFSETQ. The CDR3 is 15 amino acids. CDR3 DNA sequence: TGCGCCAGCAGCCAGAAGGGACAGGGAAATGAAAAACTGTTTTTT. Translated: CASSQKGQGNEKLFF.

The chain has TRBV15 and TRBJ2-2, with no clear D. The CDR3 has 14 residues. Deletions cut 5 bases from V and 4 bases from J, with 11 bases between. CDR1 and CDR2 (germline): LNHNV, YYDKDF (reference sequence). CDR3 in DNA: TGTGCCACCAGCCCCCAAGCTGGCACCGGGGAGCTGTTTTTT. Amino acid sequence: CATSPQAGTGELFF. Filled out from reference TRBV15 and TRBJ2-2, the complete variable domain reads DAMVIQNPRYQVTQFGKPVTLSCSQTLNHNVMYWYQQKSSQAPKLLFHYYDKDFNNEADTPDNFQSRRPNTSFCFLDIRSPGLGDTAMYLCATSPQAGTGELFFGEGSRLTVL.

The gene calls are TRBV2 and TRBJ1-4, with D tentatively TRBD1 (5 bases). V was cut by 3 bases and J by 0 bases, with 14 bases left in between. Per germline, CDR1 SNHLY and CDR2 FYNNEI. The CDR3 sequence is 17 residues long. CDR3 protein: CASSDGAERATNEKLFF. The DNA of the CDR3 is TGTGCCAGCAGTGACGGGGCCGAACGGGCAACTAATGAAAAACTGTTTTTT.

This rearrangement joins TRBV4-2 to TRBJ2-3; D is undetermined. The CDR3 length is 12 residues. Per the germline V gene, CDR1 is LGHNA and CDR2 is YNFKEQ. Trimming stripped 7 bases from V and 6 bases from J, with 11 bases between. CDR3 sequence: CASKDLGDTQYF. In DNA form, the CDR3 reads TGTGCCAGCAAGGATTTAGGGGATACGCAGTATTTT.

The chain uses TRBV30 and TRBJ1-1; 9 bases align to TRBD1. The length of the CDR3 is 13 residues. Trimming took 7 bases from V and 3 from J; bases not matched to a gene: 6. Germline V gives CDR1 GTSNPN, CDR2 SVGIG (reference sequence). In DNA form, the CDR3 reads TGTGCCTTCCGGACAGGGGTTGACACTGAAGCTTTCTTT. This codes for CAFRTGVDTEAFF. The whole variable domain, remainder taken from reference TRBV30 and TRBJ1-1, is SQTIHQWPATLVQPVGSPLSLECTVEGTSNPNLYWYRQAAGRGLQLLFYSVGIGQISSEVPQNLSASRPQDRQFILSSKKLLLSDSGFYLCAFRTGVDTEAFFGQGTRLTVV.

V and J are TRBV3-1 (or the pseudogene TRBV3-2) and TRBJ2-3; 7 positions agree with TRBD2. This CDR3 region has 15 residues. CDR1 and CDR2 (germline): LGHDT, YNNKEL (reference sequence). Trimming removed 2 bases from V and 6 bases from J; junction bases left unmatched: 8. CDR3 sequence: CASSQRAGNRDTQYF. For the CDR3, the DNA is TGTGCCAGCAGCCAACGAGCGGGGAATCGTGATACGCAGTATTTT.

In DNA form, the CDR3 reads TGTGCCAGCAGTGAAGGGAACACTGAAGCTTTCTTT. It translates to CASSEGNTEAFF. The chain employs TRBV25-1 and TRBJ1-1; the D is unclear. Trimming removed 2 bases from V and 1 base from J, with 2 bases in between. Germline CDR1 is MGHDK and CDR2 is SYGVNS. This CDR3 is 12 amino acids long.

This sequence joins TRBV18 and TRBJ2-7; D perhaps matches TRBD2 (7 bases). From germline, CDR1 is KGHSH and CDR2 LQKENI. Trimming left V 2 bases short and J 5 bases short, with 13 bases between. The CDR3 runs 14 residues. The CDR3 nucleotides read TGTGCCAGCTCACCAACTAGGGGGAGGGACGAGCAGTACTTC. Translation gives CASSPTRGRDEQYF.

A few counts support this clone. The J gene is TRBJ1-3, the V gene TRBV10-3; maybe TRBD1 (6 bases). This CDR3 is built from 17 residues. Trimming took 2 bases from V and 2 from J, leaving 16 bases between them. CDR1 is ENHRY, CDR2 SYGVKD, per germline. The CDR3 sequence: CAISEEVKGTTGNTIYF. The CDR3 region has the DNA TGTGCCATCAGTGAGGAGGTAAAAGGGACAACTGGAAACACCATATATTTT.

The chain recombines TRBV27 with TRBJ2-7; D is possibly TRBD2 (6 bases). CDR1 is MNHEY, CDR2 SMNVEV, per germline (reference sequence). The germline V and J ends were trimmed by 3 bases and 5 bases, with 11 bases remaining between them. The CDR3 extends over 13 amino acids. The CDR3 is CASSFTGSNEQYF. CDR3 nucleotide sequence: TGTGCCAGCAGTTTTACCGGGAGCAACGAGCAGTACTTC.

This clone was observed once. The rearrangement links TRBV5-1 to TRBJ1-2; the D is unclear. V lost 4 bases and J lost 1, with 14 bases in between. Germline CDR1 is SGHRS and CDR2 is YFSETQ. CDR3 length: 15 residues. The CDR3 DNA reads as TGCGCCAGCAGCCGGTCCGAGGGAGGTAACTATGGCTACACCTTC. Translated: CASSRSEGGNYGYTF. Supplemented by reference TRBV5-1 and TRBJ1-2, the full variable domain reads KAGVTQTPRYLIKTRGQQVTLSCSPISGHRSVSWYQQTPGQGLQFLFEYFSETQRNKGNFPGRFSGRQFSNSRSEMNVSTLELGDSALYLCASSRSEGGNYGYTFGSGTRLTVV.

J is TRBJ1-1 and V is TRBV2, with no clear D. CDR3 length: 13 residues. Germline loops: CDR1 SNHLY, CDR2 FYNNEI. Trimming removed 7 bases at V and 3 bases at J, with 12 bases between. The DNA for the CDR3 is TGTGCCAGCAAGGGCGACGGGGACACTGAAGCTTTCTTT. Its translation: CASKGDGDTEAFF.

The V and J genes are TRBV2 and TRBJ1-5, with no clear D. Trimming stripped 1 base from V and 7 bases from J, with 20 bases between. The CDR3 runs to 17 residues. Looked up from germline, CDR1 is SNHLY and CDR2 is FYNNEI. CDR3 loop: CASSEVRSGEPWQPQHF. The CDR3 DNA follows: TGTGCCAGCAGTGAAGTTCGGTCCGGAGAGCCCTGGCAGCCCCAGCATTTT.

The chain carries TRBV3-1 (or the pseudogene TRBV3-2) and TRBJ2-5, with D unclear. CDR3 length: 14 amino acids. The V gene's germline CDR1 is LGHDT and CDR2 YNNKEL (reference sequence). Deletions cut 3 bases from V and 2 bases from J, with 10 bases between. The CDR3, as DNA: TGTGCCAGCAGCCAGATAGGGATGCAAGAGACCCAGTACTTC. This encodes CASSQIGMQETQYF.

CDR3 sequence (DNA): TGTGCCATGCCTTTAGGAAGGGACGGGACCCAGTACTTC. Protein sequence: CAMPLGRDGTQYF. The chain employs TRBV10-3 and TRBJ2-5; D is tentatively TRBD1 or TRBD2 (5 bases each). Germline V gene lookup returns CDR1 ENHRY and CDR2 SYGVKD. The CDR3 is made up of 13 amino acids. Trimming removed 9 bases from V and 7 bases from J, with 18 bases in between.